Described below is a single T cell receptor (beta chain) sequence and its context. The sample belongs to a study of blood T cell repertoires in COVID-19. The CDR3 runs 15 residues. Trimming stripped 2 bases from V and 1 base from J, with 12 bases between. In germline, CDR1 is SGHRS, CDR2 YFSETQ. The method was immunoSEQ multiplex PCR; TCRdb's version includes in-frame clones alone and lacks a portion of them. Counted here are 150,000 to 200,000 clones, around 83% occurring once; the ten biggest clones make up over 6%. What was sequenced was peripheral blood. The chain joins TRBV5-1 to TRBJ1-1; tentative D call: TRBD1 (6 bases). The receptor's source is a woman aged 70 to 79 with COVID-19, enrolled during active disease. The DNA of the CDR3 is TGCGCCAGCAGCTTTTTTACGGGACAGAACACTGAAGCTTTCTTT. This encodes CASSFFTGQNTEAFF.